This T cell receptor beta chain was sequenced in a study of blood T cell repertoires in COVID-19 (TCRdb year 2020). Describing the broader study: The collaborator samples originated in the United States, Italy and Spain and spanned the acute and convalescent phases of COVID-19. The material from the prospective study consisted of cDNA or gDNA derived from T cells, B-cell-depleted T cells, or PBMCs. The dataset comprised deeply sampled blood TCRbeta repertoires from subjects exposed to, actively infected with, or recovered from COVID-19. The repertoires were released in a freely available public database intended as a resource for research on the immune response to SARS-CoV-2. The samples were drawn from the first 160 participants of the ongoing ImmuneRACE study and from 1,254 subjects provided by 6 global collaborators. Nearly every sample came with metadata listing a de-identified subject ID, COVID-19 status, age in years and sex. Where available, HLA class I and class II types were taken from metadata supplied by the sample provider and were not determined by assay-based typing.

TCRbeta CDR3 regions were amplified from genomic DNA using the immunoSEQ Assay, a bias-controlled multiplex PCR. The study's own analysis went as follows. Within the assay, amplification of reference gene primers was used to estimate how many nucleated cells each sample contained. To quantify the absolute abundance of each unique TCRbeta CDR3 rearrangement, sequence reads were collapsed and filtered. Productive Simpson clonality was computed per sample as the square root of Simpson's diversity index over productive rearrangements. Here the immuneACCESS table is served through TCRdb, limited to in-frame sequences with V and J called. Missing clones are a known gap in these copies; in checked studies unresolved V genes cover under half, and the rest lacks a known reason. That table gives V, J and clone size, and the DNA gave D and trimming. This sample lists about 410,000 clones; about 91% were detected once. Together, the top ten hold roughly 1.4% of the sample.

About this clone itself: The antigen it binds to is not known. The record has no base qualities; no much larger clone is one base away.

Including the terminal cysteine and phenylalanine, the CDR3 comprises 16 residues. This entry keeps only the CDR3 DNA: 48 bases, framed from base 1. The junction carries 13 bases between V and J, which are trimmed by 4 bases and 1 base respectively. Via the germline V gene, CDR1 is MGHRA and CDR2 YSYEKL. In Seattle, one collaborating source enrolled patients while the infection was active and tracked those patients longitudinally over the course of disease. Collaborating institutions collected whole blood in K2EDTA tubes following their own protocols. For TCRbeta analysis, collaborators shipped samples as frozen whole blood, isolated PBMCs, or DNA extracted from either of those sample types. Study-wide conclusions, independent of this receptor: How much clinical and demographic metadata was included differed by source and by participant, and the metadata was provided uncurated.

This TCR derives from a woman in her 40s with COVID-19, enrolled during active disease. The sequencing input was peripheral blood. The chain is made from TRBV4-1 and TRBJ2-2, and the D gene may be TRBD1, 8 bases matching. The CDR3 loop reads CASSPGGQGNTGELFF. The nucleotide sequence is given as TGCGCCAGCAGCCCGGGAGGACAGGGGAACACCGGGGAGCTGTTTTTT.